Listed here are 27 T cell receptor beta chains from one sample, sequenced in a study of blood T cell repertoires in COVID-19. Generated by immunoSEQ multiplex PCR, the TCRdb table keeps only in-frame clones and is missing some. The table lists about 220,000 clones, 82% of them singletons. Sequencing was done on a sample of peripheral blood. These receptor sequences come from an elderly woman with acute or convalescent COVID-19.

The chain links TRBV10-3 to TRBJ2-1; no clear D gene. The CDR3 is 12 amino acids. Germline V CDR1 and CDR2: ENHRY, SYGVKD. V was shortened by 3 bases and J by 7 bases, with 7 bases between the two germline ends. CDR3 amino acids: CAISDLQNEQFF. The CDR3 DNA is TGTGCCATCAGTGATCTTCAGAATGAGCAGTTCTTC.

The chain carries TRBV7-3 and TRBJ1-2; no clear D gene. CDR3 length: 14 amino acids. Germline CDR1 SGHTA, CDR2 FQGTGA. V lost 0 bases to trimming and J lost 8 bases, with 13 bases between them. CDR3 sequence: CASSLTERAGGYTF. CDR3 coding DNA: TGTGCCAGCAGCTTAACGGAGAGGGCCGGAGGCTACACCTTC.

The chain joins TRBV15 to TRBJ2-5; 10 bases are a match to TRBD2. Germline CDR1 LNHNV, CDR2 YYDKDF (reference sequence). There are 16 residues in the CDR3. V lost 3 bases and J lost 4; bases outside the gene matches: 8. The CDR3 DNA reads TGTGCCACCAGCAGTTTGGGACTAGCGAAGGGAGAGACCCAGTACTTC. The encoded protein is CATSSLGLAKGETQYF.

The V call is TRBV3-1 (or the pseudogene TRBV3-2), the J call TRBJ1-3; tentatively, D is TRBD1 (6 bases). The germline V and J ends were trimmed by 1 base and 1 base, with 14 bases remaining between them. In germline, CDR1 is LGHDT, CDR2 YNNKEL (reference sequence). The CDR3 sequence is 17 residues long. CDR3 in amino acids: CASSQVTGPISGNTIYF. In nucleotides, the CDR3 is TGTGCCAGCAGCCAAGTGACAGGACCAATATCTGGAAACACCATATATTTT.

This clone is a singleton in its sample. V and J are TRBV6-1 and TRBJ2-6; TRBD1 matches 7 bases. Germline trimming cut 2 bases from V and 2 bases from J; bases unmatched to any gene: 9. The CDR3 is made up of 18 amino acids. The germline CDR1 and CDR2 sequences are MNHNS and SASEGT. This CDR3 reads CASSELGTAIAGANVLTF. The CDR3 nucleotides are TGTGCCAGCAGTGAATTGGGGACAGCAATCGCTGGGGCCAACGTCCTGACTTTC.

The chain is built from TRBV7-8 and TRBJ1-4; possible D gene TRBD1, 6 bases. V lost 5 bases and J lost 6, with 16 bases in between. Germline V gene sequence: CDR1 SGHVS, CDR2 FQNEAQ. The CDR3 is made up of 15 amino acids. The CDR3 region has the DNA TGTGCCAGCAGCGCACGAAGACAGGCACATGAAAAACTGTTTTTT. Protein sequence: CASSARRQAHEKLFF. Using reference TRBV7-8 and TRBJ1-4 for the parts outside the CDR3, the full variable domain is GAGVSQSPRYKVAKRGQDVALRCDPISGHVSLFWYQQALGQGPEFLTYFQNEAQLDKSGLPSDRFFAERPEGSVSTLKIQRTQQEDSAVYLCASSARRQAHEKLFFGSGTQLSVL.

V is TRBV6-1 and J is TRBJ2-2; a possible D gene is TRBD2 (6 bases). The germline V and J ends were trimmed by 1 base and 6 bases, with 9 bases remaining between them. The CDR3 spans 14 residues. CDR1 is MNHNS and CDR2 is SASEGT in the germline V gene. The CDR3 loop reads CASSEGWGAGELFF. CDR3 nucleotides: TGTGCCAGCAGTGAAGGCTGGGGGGCCGGGGAGCTGTTTTTT.

By frequency in the sample, this clone is medium-sized (0.01 to 0.1%). V and J are TRBV5-1 and TRBJ1-2, with D tentatively TRBD1 (5 bases). The CDR3 loop spans 15 amino acids. The V end was cut by 4 bases, the J end by 5 bases, with 18 bases between. Looked up from germline, CDR1 is SGHRS and CDR2 is YFSETQ. The CDR3 DNA reads as TGCGCCAGCAGCCCATTGGACAAGGCCGCATATGGCTACACCTTC. Protein product: CASSPLDKAAYGYTF.

This clone appeared once. The V call is TRBV7-9, the J call TRBJ2-4; 8 bases line up with TRBD1. V lost 4 bases and J lost 2; bases outside the gene matches: 4. Germline values: CDR1 SEHNR, CDR2 FQNEAQ (reference sequence). The CDR3 length is 15 residues. The CDR3 here is CASSSDRVTKNIQYF. CDR3 in DNA: TGTGCCAGCAGCTCGGACAGGGTCACCAAAAACATTCAGTACTTC. Based on the CDR3 plus reference TRBV7-9 and TRBJ2-4, the full variable domain is DTGVSQNPRHKITKRGQNVTFRCDPISEHNRLYWYRQTLGQGPEFLTYFQNEAQLEKSRLLSDRFSAERPKGSFSTLEIQRTEQGDSAMYLCASSSDRVTKNIQYFGAGTRLSVL.

This chain joins TRBV20-1 and TRBJ1-2; 12 positions agree with TRBD1. Per the germline V gene, CDR1 is DFQATT and CDR2 is SNEGSKA (reference sequence). The CDR3 is 17 amino acids. Unmatched junction bases numbered 17, after V lost 3 bases and J lost 9 bases. The CDR3 DNA is TGCAGTGCTAGTGACGGTTTAGGCTTGGGACAGGGGGCAAGCTACACCTTC. Translating gives CSASDGLGLGQGASYTF.

The genes are TRBV19 and TRBJ1-1, with 7 nucleotides matching TRBD1. There are 14 residues in the CDR3. Germline V gene sequence: CDR1 LNHDA, CDR2 SQIVND (reference sequence). V gave up 6 bases and J gave up 1 base; unmatched junction bases: 5. CDR3 amino acids: CASSGTVQNTEAFF. The CDR3 DNA is TGTGCCAGTAGCGGGACAGTCCAGAACACTGAAGCTTTCTTT.

The chain couples TRBV9 to TRBJ1-5; 10 bases align to TRBD1. Germline V gene sequence: CDR1 SGDLS, CDR2 YYNGEE. Trimming cost V 3 bases and J 7 bases; bases outside gene matches: 4. CDR3 length equals 14 residues. In DNA form, the CDR3 reads TGTGCCAGCAGCGAGACAGGGGGCTGGCAGCCCCAGCATTTT. Translating it yields CASSETGGWQPQHF.

V gene TRBV12-3 or TRBV12-4 combines with J gene TRBJ1-2; D remains ambiguous. The CDR3 has 13 residues. The germline V and J ends were trimmed by 7 bases and 1 base, with 10 bases remaining between them. In DNA, the CDR3 is TGTGCCAGCACCCTGGGAGGTAACTATGGCTACACCTTC. Amino acid sequence: CASTLGGNYGYTF.

This clone appeared a few times. V is TRBV19 and J is TRBJ2-6, with D hard to call. Trimming took off 7 bases at V and 4 bases at J, with 8 bases between the two ends. The CDR3 runs 13 residues. The germline V gene has CDR1 LNHDA and CDR2 SQIVND (reference sequence). The CDR3 coding sequence is TGTGCCAGTATTCAGGCCGGGGCCAACGTCCTGACTTTC. Protein product: CASIQAGANVLTF.

The chain couples TRBV28 to TRBJ1-3; the D is unclear. V was pared by 7 bases and J by 0 bases, with 13 bases between. Germline-derived CDR1 and CDR2 are MDHEN and SYDVKM. The length of the CDR3 is 15 residues. CDR3 amino acids: CASTERPGSGNTIYF. CDR3 nucleotide sequence: TGTGCCAGCACCGAAAGGCCAGGCTCTGGAAACACCATATATTTT.

The chain combines TRBV20-1 with TRBJ2-5; 11 positions agree with TRBD2. V lost 3 bases to trimming and J lost 0 bases; unmatched junction nucleotides: 6. CDR1 and CDR2 (germline): DFQATT, SNEGSKA (reference sequence). The CDR3 length is 16 residues. DNA of the CDR3: TGCAGTGCTAGTGGGGGACTAGCGGATTACCAAGAGACCCAGTACTTC. It codes for CSASGGLADYQETQYF.

This chain uses TRBV19 with TRBJ2-2, with unresolved D. The V gene's germline CDR1 is LNHDA and CDR2 SQIVND (reference sequence). The CDR3 is made up of 15 amino acids. Between the trimmed V and J ends, which lost 3 bases and 4 bases, there was a span of 12 bases. This CDR3 reads CASSIVSLITGELFF. DNA of the CDR3: TGTGCCAGTAGTATTGTTAGCCTCATCACCGGGGAGCTGTTTTTT.

A few counts support this clone. This chain links TRBV6-6 with TRBJ1-2; D is ambiguous. Germline CDR1 MNHNY, CDR2 SVGAGI (reference sequence). V was trimmed by 7 bases and J by 8 bases, leaving 14 bases between them. The CDR3 contains 12 residues. Here the CDR3 DNA reads TGTGCCAGCACCCGGCGCGGAGAGGGCTACACCTTC. The encoded protein is CASTRRGEGYTF.

A word on this clone: The same CDR3 can be traced to other DNA sequences in this sample. The chain couples TRBV7-3 to TRBJ1-1; D is unresolved. From germline, CDR1 is SGHTA and CDR2 FQGTGA. This CDR3 is 13 amino acids long. The V gene lost 2 bases and the J gene lost 1 base, with 5 bases spanning the gap. The CDR3 is CASSLEANTEAFF. CDR3 nucleotides: TGTGCCAGCAGCTTAGAAGCGAACACTGAAGCTTTCTTT.

The chain is built from TRBV11-2 and TRBJ2-7, with D tentatively TRBD1 (6 bases). Germline CDR1 SGHAT, CDR2 FQNNGV. V shed 4 bases and J shed 3 bases, with 13 bases lying between them. The CDR3 runs 14 residues. For the CDR3, the DNA is TGTGCCAGCAGCTCCCAACAGGGTGTCTACGAGCAGTACTTC. Its translation: CASSSQQGVYEQYF.

The J gene is TRBJ1-2, the V gene TRBV18; 7 nucleotides align to TRBD1. The CDR3 contains 13 residues. With V trimmed by 3 bases and J by 5 bases, 3 bases remained unmatched. CDR1 and CDR2 (germline): KGHSH, LQKENI. The CDR3 spells CASSPGQEYGYTF. The CDR3 DNA follows: TGTGCCAGCTCACCCGGACAGGAATATGGCTACACCTTC. Together with reference TRBV18 and TRBJ1-2, the CDR3 gives the full variable domain: NAGVMQNPRHLVRRRGQEARLRCSPMKGHSHVYWYRQLPEEGLKFMVYLQKENIIDESGMPKERFSAEFPKEGPSILRIQQVVRGDSAAYFCASSPGQEYGYTFGSGTRLTVV.

The rearrangement joins TRBV11-2 to TRBJ1-1; D may be TRBD1 (5 bases). V gave up 4 bases and J gave up 6 bases, with 6 bases separating them. CDR1 is SGHAT, CDR2 FQNNGV, per germline. There are 11 residues in the CDR3. The CDR3 loop reads CASSSTAEAFF. The CDR3 bases are TGTGCCAGCAGCTCGACAGCTGAAGCTTTCTTT. The variable domain in full, with the rest retrieved from reference TRBV11-2 and TRBJ1-1, is EAGVAQSPRYKIIEKRQSVAFWCNPISGHATLYWYQQILGQGPKLLIQFQNNGVVDDSQLPKDRFSAERLKGVDSTLKIQPAKLEDSAVYLCASSSTAEAFFGQGTRLTVV.

This clone came up once. The chain recombines TRBV7-9 with TRBJ1-6; 8 bases line up with TRBD1. There are 16 residues in the CDR3. V trimming: 6 bases; J trimming: 0 bases; junction bases outside the gene matches: 4. The germline V gene encodes CDR1 SEHNR and CDR2 FQNEAQ (reference sequence). CDR3 sequence reads: CASSGTGSSYNSPLHF. In DNA, the CDR3 is TGTGCCAGCAGTGGGACAGGCAGCTCCTATAATTCACCCCTCCACTTT.

The gene calls are TRBV11-3 and TRBJ2-2, with TRBD2 identical over 14 bases. The CDR3 runs 17 residues. The J segment lost 1 base and the V segment lost 5 bases, leaving 3 bases of the junction unmatched. Germline V gene lookup returns CDR1 SGHNT and CDR2 YENEEA. For the CDR3, the DNA is TGTGCCAGCAGCCGAGGGACTAGCGGGGGGAACACCGGGGAGCTGTTTTTT. Residues: CASSRGTSGGNTGELFF.

The V call is TRBV18, the J call TRBJ1-4; 8 positions agree with TRBD1. Germline V gene lookup returns CDR1 KGHSH and CDR2 LQKENI. This CDR3 has 13 amino acids. V shed 6 bases, J shed 8 bases, and the junction held 5 bases outside the gene matches. The CDR3 is CASSPTGGEKLFF. The CDR3 region has the DNA TGTGCCAGCTCTCCTACAGGGGGAGAAAAACTGTTTTTT.

This clone has more than one count but fewer than ten. The chain couples TRBV19 to TRBJ2-6; 9 nucleotides align to TRBD2. J was trimmed by 0 bases and V by 7 bases; bases with no gene match: 7. Germline V CDR1 and CDR2: LNHDA, SQIVND (reference sequence). The CDR3 loop spans 17 amino acids. This chain's CDR3 is CASMGLAGYSGANVLTF. The CDR3 DNA reads as TGTGCCAGTATGGGTCTAGCGGGATACTCTGGGGCCAACGTCCTGACTTTC. Using reference TRBV19 and TRBJ2-6 for the parts outside the CDR3, the full variable domain is DGGITQSPKYLFRKEGQNVTLSCEQNLNHDAMYWYRQDPGQGLRLIYYSQIVNDFQKGDIAEGYSVSREKKESFPLTVTSAQKNPTAFYLCASMGLAGYSGANVLTFGAGSRLTVL.

The V and J genes are TRBV19 and TRBJ1-4, with D possibly being TRBD1 (6 bases). The germline gives CDR1 LNHDA, CDR2 SQIVND (reference sequence). Trimming pared 7 bases from V and 8 bases from J, leaving 14 bases between. This CDR3 has 13 amino acids. CDR3 region: CASNPGVGEKLFF. The DNA for the CDR3 is TGTGCCAGTAACCCAGGGGTGGGAGAAAAACTGTTTTTT. Supplemented by reference TRBV19 and TRBJ1-4, the full variable domain reads DGGITQSPKYLFRKEGQNVTLSCEQNLNHDAMYWYRQDPGQGLRLIYYSQIVNDFQKGDIAEGYSVSREKKESFPLTVTSAQKNPTAFYLCASNPGVGEKLFFGSGTQLSVL.